This is a list of T cell receptor beta chains from one sample in a study of CD8+CD57+ T cells in acquired aplastic anemia. TCRdb ran MiXCR on the reads and lists one entry per CDR3 protein. The sample holds a few hundred thousand distinct CDR3 sequences; roughly half are singletons and the top ten take roughly 8%. Sequenced input: sorted CD4+, CD8+, or CD8+CD57+ T cells (not recorded which) from PBMCs. All receptors come from a human donor with severe aplastic anemia or a healthy control (not recorded which). Each CDR3 is given without its conserved first and last residue. A D gene is named only where the DNA matches it firmly.

d_call	v_call	j_call	cdr3_aa
TRBD1	TRBV2	TRBJ1-2	ASSRQGLDVRGYT
-	TRBV6-1	TRBJ1-3	ASSEELGSGNTIY
TRBD2	TRBV4-2	TRBJ2-5	ASSQGGGPETQY
-	TRBV19	TRBJ1-1	ASSIGRSMNTEAF
TRBD2	TRBV2	TRBJ2-7	AGGLANEQY
TRBD2	TRBV7-2	TRBJ2-3	ASSSTSGDITDTQC
TRBD2	TRBV20-1	TRBJ2-7	SQAGAISYEQY
-	TRBV6-4	TRBJ2-1	ASSYGDEQF
-	TRBV29-1	TRBJ2-3	SVARGGTDTQY
-	TRBV29-1	TRBJ2-1	SVEDQALDIYNEQF
-	TRBV15	TRBJ1-5	ATSSGHPPQPQH
TRBD2	TRBV20-1	TRBJ2-1	SAYTSGRGPFYNEQF
-	TRBV30	TRBJ1-2	AWSVLEDGYT
-	TRBV11-2	TRBJ1-1	ASSLEQANTEAF
-	TRBV7-3	TRBJ2-7	ASSLQRSGYEQY
TRBD1	TRBV12-3/TRBV12-4	TRBJ1-6	ASTWDRPNSPLH
TRBD1	TRBV6-5	TRBJ1-6	ASRGQGDNSPLH
TRBD2	TRBV11-2	TRBJ2-3	ASHGTSVASTDTQY
TRBD2	TRBV20-1	TRBJ2-5	SARADGGQETQY
-	TRBV4-1	TRBJ1-6	ASSQDSGRTPLH
-	TRBV7-8	TRBJ2-6	ASSGLTPGANVLT
-	TRBV7-9	TRBJ1-2	ASSLIDFAGYT
-	TRBV19	TRBJ1-6	ASSIQQGVNSPLH
-	TRBV20-1	TRBJ1-4	SARVTSGTNEKLF
-	TRBV2	TRBJ1-2	ASRVVAREVYGYT
-	TRBV11-1	TRBJ1-2	ASSSWGGTNYGYT
-	TRBV9	TRBJ2-1	ASSVVPGNEQF
-	TRBV24-1	TRBJ2-2	ATSLGGTGELF
TRBD1	TRBV18	TRBJ1-2	ASSPGTDNGYT
-	TRBV2	TRBJ1-5	ASRIGGGRNQPQH
TRBD1	TRBV7-8	TRBJ1-2	ASSLRGQGIDPNYGYT
-	TRBV15	TRBJ2-1	ATSVQGKQLNEQF
-	TRBV9	TRBJ1-1	ASSVERGYTEAF
TRBD1	TRBV7-6	TRBJ1-2	ASGTVNYGYT
-	TRBV9	TRBJ1-2	ASARGT
-	TRBV5-5	TRBJ2-3	ASSWGDNTDTQY
-	TRBV19	TRBJ2-3	ASKGPSTDTQY
-	TRBV3-1	TRBJ1-5	ASSQAWSGPQH
TRBD1	TRBV29-1	TRBJ2-1	SVARTGNEQF
TRBD2	TRBV7-2	TRBJ2-7	ASSWAGTSGYEQY
TRBD1	TRBV7-9	TRBJ1-2	ASSLRQGDDYGYT
TRBD2	TRBV24-1	TRBJ2-3	ATSDAWGSGSGDTQY
-	TRBV19	TRBJ2-7	ASGRGLSYEQY
-	TRBV30	TRBJ1-5	AWTTQQGGQH
TRBD1	TRBV6-4	TRBJ1-5	ASSGQGRNQPQH
-	TRBV29-1	TRBJ1-1	SVVEVAAF
TRBD2	TRBV20-1	TRBJ2-3	SLTSADTQY
-	TRBV5-1	TRBJ2-7	ASSLIRDMNYEQY
TRBD2	TRBV7-3	TRBJ2-1	ASSPFSRGGYNEQF
-	TRBV7-2	TRBJ2-5	ASSARRGAFQETQY
TRBD1	TRBV5-1	TRBJ1-1	ASSSPGQATEAF
-	TRBV20-1	TRBJ1-2	SANGPKAGEGYT
-	TRBV6-1	TRBJ2-5	ASSEAGEVETQY
-	TRBV7-3	TRBJ2-2	ASSITGSTGELF
-	TRBV25-1	TRBJ1-1	ASSNMNTEAF